The 3 T cell receptor beta chains below come from one sample, sequenced in a study of control samples from healthy donors and cancer patients. The data were produced by immunoSEQ multiplex PCR, yet TCRdb's version contains in-frame clones alone and is incomplete. The sample yields about 53,000 clones, 75% to 90% seen once. The material sequenced was PBMCs. The receptors were gathered from a man aged 60 to 75 with head and neck cancer.

The rearrangement links TRBV27 to TRBJ2-3; possibly TRBD2 for D (6 bases). The CDR3 spans 14 residues. Per the germline V gene, CDR1 is MNHEY and CDR2 is SMNVEV (reference sequence). Trimming removed 6 bases at V and 4 bases at J, with 14 bases between. The CDR3 here is CASSLDWGADTQYF. The CDR3 DNA reads as TGTGCCAGCAGCCTCGACTGGGGGGCAGATACGCAGTATTTT.

This sequence joins TRBV19 and TRBJ2-3, with D possibly being TRBD2 (7 bases). This CDR3 spans 16 amino acids. Trimming took 4 bases from V and 4 from J, leaving 18 bases between them. The V gene's germline CDR1 is LNHDA and CDR2 SQIVND (reference sequence). The CDR3 DNA is TGTGCCAGTAGTAGTCCTCGGGCGGGGGCACCAGATACGCAGTATTTT. It codes for CASSSPRAGAPDTQYF.

J is TRBJ2-1 and V is TRBV5-1; the match to TRBD2 covers 8 bases. Germline CDR1 is SGHRS and CDR2 is YFSETQ. The CDR3 is made up of 17 amino acids. V shed 3 bases, J shed 9 bases, and the junction held 17 bases outside the gene matches. The CDR3 coding sequence is TGCGCCAGCAGCTCCCGGGGAGCGGGAGTATCGTCGGGTGAGCAGTTCTTC. Translation: CASSSRGAGVSSGEQFF.